One sample yielded the 7 T cell receptor beta chains listed below, sequenced in a study of CD4 T cells in relation to SARS-CoV-2 and coronaviruses (dated by TCRdb to the early 2020s). CD4+ T cells from unexposed donors were collected before the COVID-19 pandemic (2011-2018). Library generation was performed with the immunoSEQ multiplex PCR assay. In TCRdb, the immuneACCESS table is reduced to in-frame sequences with V and J assigned. These tables do not hold every clone; where another copy was compared, an unresolved V gene accounts for under half, and the others remain unexplained. The sample profile shows 55,000 to 75,000 clones; 80% to 90% of them were found once. Over 1.5% of the sample is in the top ten clones. The specimen was memory CD4+ T cells from PBMCs. The sample's cell subset or site, from its label and the paper: memory (non-naive) CD4+ T cells. All receptors derive from a human donor in good health.

The genes are TRBV21-1 and TRBJ2-4. TRBV21-1 represents a pseudogene. The CDR3 totals 15 residues. The CDR3 coding sequence is TGTGCCAGCAGTCTGAAGGGAATAGCCAAAAACATTCAGTACTTC. This gives the protein CASSLKGIAKNIQYF.

The chain links TRBV28 to TRBJ1-3; D is ambiguous. In germline, CDR1 is MDHEN, CDR2 SYDVKM. Trimming stripped 0 bases from V and 0 bases from J, with 15 bases between. The CDR3 totals 18 residues. Here the CDR3 DNA reads TGTGCCAGCAGTTTATGGGCCAGTGGAGGGTACTCTGGAAACACCATATATTTT. Residues: CASSLWASGGYSGNTIYF.

This clone has only one observation. This sequence joins TRBV27 and TRBJ1-2; D is perhaps TRBD1 (6 bases). Germline values: CDR1 MNHEY, CDR2 SMNVEV (reference sequence). This CDR3 is built from 13 residues. V shed 4 bases and J shed 6 bases, with 12 bases lying between them. The CDR3 DNA sequence: TGTGCCAGCAGTTCCTACAGGGAGAATGGCTACACCTTC. It is translated as CASSSYRENGYTF.

This clone was counted a single time. The chain has TRBV5-4 and TRBJ1-6; D is unresolved. CDR1 and CDR2 from the germline V gene are SGHNT and YYREEE (reference sequence). V gave up 0 bases and J gave up 6 bases, with 7 bases separating them. This CDR3 is built from 14 residues. Here the CDR3 DNA reads TGTGCCAGCAGCTTGGCCAGGTTTAATTCACCCCTCCACTTT. Protein: CASSLARFNSPLHF. Complete variable domain (other parts from reference TRBV5-4 and TRBJ1-6): ETGVTQSPTHLIKTRGQQVTLRCSSQSGHNTVSWYQQALGQGPQFIFQYYREEENGRGNFPPRFSGLQFPNYSSELNVNALELDDSALYLCASSLARFNSPLHFGNGTRLTVT.

This chain links TRBV5-1 with TRBJ1-6; the D gene is possibly TRBD1 (5 bases). CDR3 length equals 16 residues. The germline V and J ends were trimmed by 0 bases and 6 bases, with 13 bases remaining between them. Germline V gene lookup returns CDR1 SGHRS and CDR2 YFSETQ. CDR3 amino acids: CASSLAWDGLNSPLHF. CDR3 nucleotide sequence: TGCGCCAGCAGCTTGGCGTGGGACGGACTTAATTCACCCCTCCACTTT.

The chain employs TRBV7-2 and TRBJ2-3; 8 bases align to TRBD1. The junction had 7 bases not matched to a gene; V was cut back by 5 bases and J by 0 bases. This CDR3 has 16 residues. From germline, CDR1 is SGHTA and CDR2 FQGNSA. Here the CDR3 reads CASSIVGQASTDTQYF. In DNA, the CDR3 is TGTGCCAGCAGCATCGTGGGACAGGCTAGCACAGATACGCAGTATTTT.

The chain has TRBV5-6 and TRBJ2-2; 12 bases are shared with TRBD2. CDR3 length: 15 residues. Per the germline V gene, CDR1 is SGHDT and CDR2 is YYEEEE. With V trimmed by 2 bases and J by 7 bases, 3 bases remained unmatched. CDR3 sequence (DNA): TGTGCCAGCAGCTTTCTAGCGGGAGGGTTCGGGGAGCTGTTTTTT. This encodes CASSFLAGGFGELFF.